Here is one T cell receptor beta chain with its context. This clonotype was seen a few times. Its recognized antigen is unknown. The sample holds no much larger clone one base away, and base qualities are not on file. The library relied on 5' RACE. Sequencer: Illumina HiSeq 2500. The second PCR ran for roughly 7 to 11 cycles and used a J-beta primer mix along with a sample-barcoded 5' primer. A unique molecular identifier was introduced onto each TCR beta cDNA molecule by a template-switch 5' adaptor carrying 12 random nucleotides. Each sample yielded at least 2.5 million CDR3-containing paired-end reads. First-strand cDNA synthesis was performed from all RNA using the Mint cDNA synthesis kit, with priming by a TRBC-specific oligonucleotide. All cDNA was treated with uracil-DNA glycosylase and then went through a first 18-cycle PCR with the universal primers M1SS and BC2_uni_R. Per the original workflow: Each sample was normalized by randomly selecting 1 million high-quality reads, each carrying a distinct molecular identifier. Reads with shared molecular identifiers were discarded instead of being binned into consensus sequences. CDR3 identification, clonotype clustering and error correction used MiTCR with a Q25 quality threshold and the strictest error-elimination algorithm. Lower-bound total TCR beta diversity was estimated with a nonparametric unseen species model using Euler transformation. TCRdb passed the public sequencing reads through fastp at Q25 and MiXCR, retaining productive beta sequences. For every CDR3 protein sequence, its rows merge into one entry that carries the most common genes and DNA. The V and J calls were not made by the authors but by TCRdb's processing. Present in this sample are more than 600,000 distinct CDR3 sequences, 25% of which were seen just once. The ten largest account for 9.4% of the sample.

The donors were 40 or so Caucasian individuals from Russia, aged roughly 6 to 90 years, who were systemically healthy. Each donor gave around 9.8 milliliters of peripheral blood, collected into EDTA-treated Vacutainer tubes. Ficoll-Paque density-gradient centrifugation was used to isolate PBMCs, with at least 7 million per sample. Total RNA was extracted from PBMCs with Trizol reagent, with at least 5.5 micrograms obtained per sample. The percentages of naive CD45RAhigh/CD27high T cells were determined by flow cytometry on a PBMC aliquot from every donor. These data belong to a study of blood T cells in healthy people across ages (dated by TCRdb to between 2014 and 2017). Broadly, across the study: Template switching captured roughly one uniquely barcoded TCR beta cDNA molecule per two T cells in model experiments. The study measured age-related changes in TCR beta repertoire diversity using deep sequencing normalized with unique cDNA molecular identifiers. The donors were divided into four age groups: young (average around 16 years), middle-aged (about 40), aged (under 70) and long-lived (82). For two donors (one aged 18 to 29 and one aged 80 or older), the study analyzed two additional independent replicas of 1 million unique cDNA reads from the same blood draw. Summary of the overall study and its limitations: The CMV infection status of donors was not known, potentially confounding age-related changes in expanded clonotypes. There was a strong correlation between observed TCR beta diversity and the percentage of naive T cells measured by flow cytometry. Compared with the aged group, more naive CD4+ T cells, fewer expanded clones and increased TCR diversity were shown by the long-lived group, suggesting age selection. Observed TCR beta diversity per million T cells fell roughly linearly with age, and a significant reduction was already apparent by age about 38. Estimates of total diversity from one million sequenced T cells were regarded as lower bounds and underestimates. Conclusive comparison of naive and antigen-experienced compartments was prevented by the profiling of bulk unsorted PBMCs.

These data were also filed under a second study, of T cells of mothers and their children. As the second publication notes: Donors were nine systemically healthy Caucasian individuals: three mothers and their six children. cDNA synthesis consumed the entire amount of extracted RNA, loaded at around 1.5 ug RNA in each 15 ul reaction. In the second PCR, sample barcodes and 2-4 random nucleotides were introduced via the M1S primer. Over 9 million TCR beta CDR3 reads were obtained for each mother, and 3 million to 3.5 million reads were obtained for each child. TCR recombination output is similarly shaped by thymic selection in related and unrelated pairs, with a minor effect exerted by inherited differences. Normalized repertoire overlap in related mother-child pairs was always slightly higher than in unrelated mother-child pairs, but the difference was never significant. No persistent microchimeric T cell clones were detected, at a sensitivity of approximately 90 clones per million clonotypes. To look for features that set related mother-child pairs apart from unrelated individuals, the researchers ran deep NGS to compare the TCR beta repertoires of mothers and children. On average, the children were 11 +/- 4 years old, while the mothers were around 40 +/- 4 years old. Libraries were sequenced on Illumina HiSeq 2000 with 100+100 nt paired-end reads after adapter ligation with NEBNext reagents. To avoid cross-contamination, the mother libraries and the child libraries were prepared a month apart and sequenced in separate runs. For each donor, somewhere between roughly 500,000 and 2,100,000 distinct TCR beta clonotypes were identified. Naive TCR beta clonotypes were estimated from low-frequency clonotypes matched to each donor's FACS-determined naive share, without sorting.

This receptor was taken from a boy between 10 and 17 years old in good health. The sequenced sample consisted of blood.

The CDR3 region reads CASSQSGQGAVTQYF. The DNA sequence is TGTGCCAGCAGTCAGTCGGGACAGGGGGCAGTGACCCAGTACTTC. This sequence uses TRBV6-5 and TRBJ2-5, with 12 bases in between that match TRBD1. The CDR3, cysteine through phenylalanine, is 15 amino acids long. The CDR3 DNA has 45 bases and is translated from base 1. Here V drops 5 bases and J drops 7 bases, and the junction holds 8 bases not matched to any gene. For CDR1 and CDR2, the germline V gene lists MNHEY and SVGAGI.